Listed below are T cell receptor beta chains from one sample, sequenced in a study of long-term antiretroviral therapy in people with HIV. The repertoire was sequenced with immunoSEQ multiplex PCR; TCRdb's copy has only in-frame clones and lacks some. Of roughly 11,000 clones in the sample, 80% to 90% are singletons; the top ten hold approximately 18%. Sequenced material: unsorted PBMCs, taken 0.2 years before starting antiretroviral therapy. The receptor set was obtained from a woman aged 40 to 49 with HIV. Both conserved end residues are part of each CDR3. D genes are given only for firm matches. Expanded clones are given a class, and other clones once, few, many or no size at all.

size	D	V	J	DNA	CDR3
.	TRBD1	TRBV5-4	TRBJ1-5	TGTGCCAGCAGCCTGGACAGGGGGCTATATCCCCAGCATTTT	CASSLDRGLYPQHF
.	TRBD1	TRBV6-5	TRBJ2-7	TGTGCCAGCAGTTATAAGACAGGGCACTCCTACGAGCAGTACTTC	CASSYKTGHSYEQYF
.	.	TRBV4-3	TRBJ1-5	TGCGCCAGCAGCCAAGATCTTGGCCCGAATCAGCCCCAGCATTTT	CASSQDLGPNQPQHF
medium-sized	TRBD1	TRBV10-2	TRBJ1-1	TGCGCCAGCAGTGATGGACAGGGAACTATGAACACTGAAGCTTTCTTT	CASSDGQGTMNTEAFF
.	.	TRBV5-1	TRBJ2-3	TGCGCCAGCAGCTCCAACCGGGACCCCGACTGGCGCACAGATACGCAGTATTTT	CASSSNRDPDWRTDTQYF
.	TRBD1	TRBV19	TRBJ2-7	TGTGCCAGTAGTAAAAAACAGGGGTTACATTCCTACGAGCAGTACTTC	CASSKKQGLHSYEQYF
.	TRBD1	TRBV5-1	TRBJ1-1	TGCGCCAGCATTCCAGGGGGCTTCACTGAAGCTTTCTTT	CASIPGGFTEAFF
.	.	TRBV28	TRBJ1-6	TGTGCCAGCAGTTTGCTGCAGGTGAGAAATTCACCCCTCCACTTT	CASSLLQVRNSPLHF
few	.	TRBV14	TRBJ2-7	TGTGCCAGCAGCCAGTTACGCGAGCAGTACTTC	CASSQLREQYF
.	TRBD1	TRBV27	TRBJ2-7	TGTGCCAGCAGTTCCCCCAGGGGGCCCCCTTCCGAGCAGTACTTC	CASSSPRGPPSEQYF
.	TRBD2	TRBV11-2	TRBJ2-2	TGTGCCAGCAGCTTCTCGCCTATAAGCGGGGGTGGGTCCGGCGGGGAGCTGTTTTTT	CASSFSPISGGGSGGELFF
.	.	TRBV19	TRBJ1-5	TGTGCCAGTAGCCTGGGGCACGGCCGGGATCAGCCCCAGCATTTT	CASSLGHGRDQPQHF
.	.	TRBV18	TRBJ1-6	TGTGCCAGCTCACAGGGAAGGGAAAGTGGTTCACCCCTCCACTTT	CASSQGRESGSPLHF
.	.	TRBV7-2	TRBJ2-3	TGTGCCAGCAGCTTCAGTGCGGGGTGGGGCACAGATACGCAGTATTTT	CASSFSAGWGTDTQYF
.	.	TRBV7-2	TRBJ1-6	TGTGCCAGCTCGTGGGGGGGGGCCTCCGGTTCACCCCTCCACTTT	CASSWGGASGSPLHF
.	.	TRBV6-1	TRBJ2-3	TGTGCCAGCAGTATCCTTCGGGGCGGGGATACGCAGTATTTT	CASSILRGGDTQYF
.	TRBD1	TRBV7-9	TRBJ2-2	TGTGCCAGCAGCCAGGGGGAGCCGAACACCGGGGAGCTGTTTTTT	CASSQGEPNTGELFF
.	.	TRBV15	TRBJ2-7	TGTGCCACCAGCAGAGAGGGCGGCTCCTACGAGCAGTACTTC	CATSREGGSYEQYF
.	TRBD1	TRBV5-8	TRBJ1-5	TGTGCCAGCAGCCGGACAGGGGGGAATCAGCCCCAGCATTTT	CASSRTGGNQPQHF
.	TRBD2	TRBV7-2	TRBJ2-1	TGTGCCAGCAGCTCCACTAGCGGGGACAGTAATGAGCAGTTCTTC	CASSSTSGDSNEQFF
.	.	TRBV7-2	TRBJ2-7	TGTGCCAGCAGCTCTTCCCACGAGCAGTACTTC	CASSSSHEQYF
.	.	TRBV19	TRBJ2-3	TGTGCCAGTAGCACCCCTGGAGAGGGGTGGGGTACAGATACGCAGTATTTT	CASSTPGEGWGTDTQYF
.	TRBD1	TRBV7-9	TRBJ2-7	TGTGCCAGCAGCCCCTCGGGACAGGGGGCGTCCCACGAGCAGTACTTC	CASSPSGQGASHEQYF
once	.	TRBV5-1	TRBJ2-5	TGCGCCAGCAGCTTGGGTCCAGCGGGTACACAAGAGACCCAGTACTTC	CASSLGPAGTQETQYF
.	.	TRBV7-9	TRBJ2-7	TGTGCCAGCAGCCGGGACAAGACCCATTACGAGCAGTACTTC	CASSRDKTHYEQYF
.	.	TRBV5-4	TRBJ2-7	TGTGCCAGCAGCTTGGACGGACCTCCTACAGAGCAGTACTTC	CASSLDGPPTEQYF
.	.	TRBV5-4	TRBJ1-3	TGTGCCAGCAGCTTGGCAGACAGGGGAAACACCATATATTTT	CASSLADRGNTIYF
.	.	TRBV30	TRBJ2-4	TGTGCCTGGAGTATCTCGGATGTAGCCAAAAACATTCAGTACTTC	CAWSISDVAKNIQYF
.	.	TRBV18	TRBJ2-6	TGTGCCAGCTCATTCCTCCGGGAGAGAAGCTCTGGGGCCAACGTCCTGACTTTC	CASSFLRERSSGANVLTF
.	.	TRBV7-3	TRBJ1-5	TGTGCCAGCAGCCCCCCGAGGCAGGCCCAGCATTTT	CASSPPRQAQHF
few	TRBD1	TRBV10-3	TRBJ1-2	TGTGCCATCAGTGGACAGGGGGTAGAAGCAAGCAATGGCTACACCTTC	CAISGQGVEASNGYTF
.	.	TRBV4-3	TRBJ1-6	TGCGCCAGCAGCCAGGGGGTAGGCAATTCACCCCTCCACTTT	CASSQGVGNSPLHF
.	TRBD1	TRBV5-1	TRBJ1-6	TGCGCCAGCAGCTTGCGAAGACAGGGATTAAGCTCCTATAATTCACCCCTCCACTTT	CASSLRRQGLSSYNSPLHF
.	.	TRBV14	TRBJ2-2	TGTGCCAGCAGCCCCCAATCGAACACCGGGGAGCTGTTTTTT	CASSPQSNTGELFF
.	.	TRBV19	TRBJ2-7	TGTGCCAGTAGTATCGCGGACAGAACAGCCTACGAGCAGTACTTC	CASSIADRTAYEQYF
once	TRBD1	TRBV5-6	TRBJ1-5	TGTGCCAGCAGCCGACAGGGGGCAGGCAATCAGCCCCAGCATTTT	CASSRQGAGNQPQHF
.	TRBD2	TRBV2	TRBJ2-1	TGTGCCAGCAGTTTAGCGGGGTCCTCCTACAATGAGCAGTTCTTC	CASSLAGSSYNEQFF
.	.	TRBV16	TRBJ2-7	TGTGCCAGCAGCCAATACAGGGTGGGCGAGCAGTACTTC	CASSQYRVGEQYF
once	.	TRBV7-2	TRBJ2-3	TGTGCCAGCAGCCCCCAGGGGACTCAACCAACGCAGTATTTT	CASSPQGTQPTQYF
.	.	TRBV7-9	TRBJ2-7	TGTGCCAGCAGCCTAGGGACAGGCGGGGGCTACGAGCAGTACTTC	CASSLGTGGGYEQYF
once	.	TRBV19	TRBJ2-3	TGTGCCAGTAGTATTGTCCTCGGGGGATACACAGATACGCAGTATTTT	CASSIVLGGYTDTQYF
.	TRBD2	TRBV7-9	TRBJ2-2	TGTGCCAGCAGCATCCCGGGACTAGCGGAGAACACCGGGGAGCTGTTTTTT	CASSIPGLAENTGELFF
.	TRBD2	TRBV10-3	TRBJ2-1	TGTGCCATCAGTGAAAATGGCGGGGGGGCGACAGGGGAGCAGTTCTTC	CAISENGGGATGEQFF
once	.	TRBV11-2	TRBJ1-2	TGTGCCAGCAGCTCCCATCGAGGGGAACTCACCTTC	CASSSHRGELTF
.	.	TRBV13	TRBJ2-7	TGTGCCAGCAGCTTAGGGGGGGCCAGGGGCTACGAGCAGTACTTC	CASSLGGARGYEQYF
once	TRBD1	TRBV12-5	TRBJ2-2	TGTGCTAGTGGTTATAACCCGGGACAGGGACCCGGGGAGCTGTTTTTT	CASGYNPGQGPGELFF
.	TRBD1	TRBV6-5	TRBJ1-6	TGTGCCAGCAGTAAGAAGGGACAGGTGTCACCCCTCCACTTT	CASSKKGQVSPLHF
.	.	TRBV7-9	TRBJ1-2	TGTGCCAGCAGCTCCCCCGCAGGAAGCAACTATGGCTACACCTTC	CASSSPAGSNYGYTF
.	TRBD1	TRBV6-6	TRBJ1-2	TGTGCCAGCTTCCGACAGGGATTTAACTATGGCTACACCTTC	CASFRQGFNYGYTF
.	.	TRBV30	TRBJ1-4	TGTGCCTGGACCAGGGACGGGGAAAAACTGTTTTTT	CAWTRDGEKLFF
.	TRBD1	TRBV27	TRBJ2-3	TGTGCCAGCAGCCAGGGGGAAATTCGGGCAGATACGCAGTATTTT	CASSQGEIRADTQYF
.	TRBD1	TRBV6-6	TRBJ2-7	TGTGCCGCAGGACAGGGGCGCTCCTACGAGCAGTACTTC	CAAGQGRSYEQYF
.	.	TRBV18	TRBJ2-7	TGTGCCAGCTCACCACAGGGGGTTGAGCAGTACTTC	CASSPQGVEQYF
.	.	TRBV5-1	TRBJ2-2	TGCGCCAGCACCCAGACAGATAACACCGGGGAGCTGTTTTTT	CASTQTDNTGELFF
.	.	TRBV30	TRBJ2-1	TGTGCCTGGAGTGTAGACTCCAATGAGCAGTTCTTC	CAWSVDSNEQFF